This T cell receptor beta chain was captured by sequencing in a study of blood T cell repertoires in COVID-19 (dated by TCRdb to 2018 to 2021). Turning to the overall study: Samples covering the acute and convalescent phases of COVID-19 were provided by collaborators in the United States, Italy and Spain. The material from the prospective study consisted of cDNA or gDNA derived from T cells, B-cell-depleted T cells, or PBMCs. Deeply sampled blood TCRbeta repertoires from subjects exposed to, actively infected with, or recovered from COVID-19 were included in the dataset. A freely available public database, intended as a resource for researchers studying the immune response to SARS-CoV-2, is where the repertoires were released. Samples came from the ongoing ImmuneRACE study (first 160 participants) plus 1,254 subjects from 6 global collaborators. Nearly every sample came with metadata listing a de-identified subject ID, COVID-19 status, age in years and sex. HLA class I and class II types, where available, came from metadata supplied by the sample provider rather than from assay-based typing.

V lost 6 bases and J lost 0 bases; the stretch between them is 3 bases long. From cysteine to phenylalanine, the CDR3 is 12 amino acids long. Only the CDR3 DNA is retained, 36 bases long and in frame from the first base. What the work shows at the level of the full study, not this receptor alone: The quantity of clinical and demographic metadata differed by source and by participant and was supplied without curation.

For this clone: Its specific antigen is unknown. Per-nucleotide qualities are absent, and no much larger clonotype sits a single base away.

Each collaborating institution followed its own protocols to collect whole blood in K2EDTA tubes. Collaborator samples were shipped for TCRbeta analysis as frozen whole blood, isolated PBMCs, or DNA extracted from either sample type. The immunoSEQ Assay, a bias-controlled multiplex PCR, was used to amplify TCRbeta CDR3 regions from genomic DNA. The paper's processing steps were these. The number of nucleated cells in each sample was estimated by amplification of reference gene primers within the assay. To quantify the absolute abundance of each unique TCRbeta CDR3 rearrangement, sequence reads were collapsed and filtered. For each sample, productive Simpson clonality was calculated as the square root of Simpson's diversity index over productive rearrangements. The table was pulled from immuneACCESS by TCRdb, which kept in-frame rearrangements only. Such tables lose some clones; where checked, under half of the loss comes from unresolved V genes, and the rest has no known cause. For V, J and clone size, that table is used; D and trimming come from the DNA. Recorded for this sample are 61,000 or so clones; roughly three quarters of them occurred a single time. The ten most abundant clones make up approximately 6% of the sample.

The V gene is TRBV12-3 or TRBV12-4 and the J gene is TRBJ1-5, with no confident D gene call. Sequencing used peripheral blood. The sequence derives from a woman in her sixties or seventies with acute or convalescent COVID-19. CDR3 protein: CASSFSNQPQHF. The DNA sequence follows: TGTGCCAGCAGCTTTAGCAATCAGCCCCAGCATTTT.